This T cell receptor (beta chain) was retrieved from a study of beta chain features in type 1 diabetes. General study points: Moderate yet significant TCRB CDR3 shortening was seen in Type 1 diabetes patients in all four CD4+ subsets. Cells that show high TCR expression could be over-represented by cDNA sequencing.

Sequenced material consisted of expressed TCRB transcripts (all of the isolated RNA was reverse transcribed). The repertoire was sequenced with immunoSEQ multiplex PCR; TCRdb's copy has only in-frame clones and lacks some. Among 300,000 to 400,000 clones, around 8.5% were seen once, and the ten largest hold roughly 1%. This clone was picked up a small number of times. Its antigen remains unknown. V was pared by 6 bases and J by 1 base, with 1 base of the junction left unmatched. Per germline, CDR1 SGHTA and CDR2 FQGNSA. The CDR3 has 13 residues. This receptor was identified in a man in his thirties or forties with type 1 diabetes. The sequencing input was central memory CD4+ T cells from blood. This sequence joins TRBV7-2 and TRBJ1-2, with 8 bases aligning to TRBD1. CDR3 region: CASRDRVNYGYTF. CDR3 DNA: TGTGCCAGCAGGGACAGGGTTAACTATGGCTACACCTTC.